This T cell receptor (beta chain) was captured by sequencing in a study of Tregs in tolerant kidney transplant recipients. General study findings and limits: The most relevant donor-specific Treg TCRbeta repertoire apparently came from expansion with activated donor B cells. Biological reproducibility was not directly addressed in this study. Changing PCR primers prevented nucleotide comparison between some patients' samples.

V dropped 3 bases and J dropped 1 base, with 21 bases sitting between them. The germline V gene has CDR1 SGHTS and CDR2 YDEGEE. The CDR3 is 18 amino acids. Here immunoSEQ multiplex PCR was the method, and the copy in TCRdb shows in-frame clones only, minus some. This sample yields 60,000 to 95,000 clones, of which 95% to 98% are seen a single time; about 0.61% belongs to the top ten. As concerns this clone: Its antigen is still unknown.

V is TRBV5-8 and J is TRBJ2-3; D might be TRBD1 (7 bases). Sample: CD4+ T cells from blood, taken before the transplant. The receptor was derived from a human donor who received a combined kidney and bone marrow transplant. DNA of the CDR3: TGTGCCAGCAGCTGGCGCGGGACAGCAGTACGCGGCACAGATACGCAGTATTTT. Protein: CASSWRGTAVRGTDTQYF.